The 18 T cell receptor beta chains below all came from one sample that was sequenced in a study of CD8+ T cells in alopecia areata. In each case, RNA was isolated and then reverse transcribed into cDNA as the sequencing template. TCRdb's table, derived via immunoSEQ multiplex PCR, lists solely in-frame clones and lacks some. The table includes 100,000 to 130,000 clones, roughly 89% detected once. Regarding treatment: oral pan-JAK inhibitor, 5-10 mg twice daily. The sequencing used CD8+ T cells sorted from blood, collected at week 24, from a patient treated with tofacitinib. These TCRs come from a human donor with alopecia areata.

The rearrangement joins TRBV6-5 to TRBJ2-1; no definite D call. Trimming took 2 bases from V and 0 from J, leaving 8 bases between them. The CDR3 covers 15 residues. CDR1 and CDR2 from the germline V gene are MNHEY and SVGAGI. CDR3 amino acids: CASSYGYSSYNEQFF. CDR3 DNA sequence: TGTGCCAGCAGTTACGGGTACAGCTCCTACAATGAGCAGTTCTTC.

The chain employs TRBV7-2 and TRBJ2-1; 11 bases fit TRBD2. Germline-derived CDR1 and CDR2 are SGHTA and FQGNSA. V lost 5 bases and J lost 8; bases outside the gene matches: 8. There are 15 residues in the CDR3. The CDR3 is CASSDTSGGKDEQFF. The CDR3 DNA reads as TGTGCCAGCAGCGATACTAGCGGGGGTAAAGATGAGCAGTTCTTC.

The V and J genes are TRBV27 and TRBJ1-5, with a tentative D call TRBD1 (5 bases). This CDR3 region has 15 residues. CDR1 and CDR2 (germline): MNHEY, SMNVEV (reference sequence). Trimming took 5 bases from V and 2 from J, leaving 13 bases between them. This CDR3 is CASSPTTRGNQPQHF. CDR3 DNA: TGTGCCAGCAGTCCCACTACCAGGGGCAATCAGCCCCAGCATTTT.

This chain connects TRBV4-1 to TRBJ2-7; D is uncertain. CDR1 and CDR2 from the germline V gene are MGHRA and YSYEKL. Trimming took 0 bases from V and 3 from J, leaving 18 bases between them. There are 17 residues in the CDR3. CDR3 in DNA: TGCGCCAGCAGCCAAGAACCTTCGACCGGCGGTTACTACGAGCAGTACTTC. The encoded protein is CASSQEPSTGGYYEQYF.

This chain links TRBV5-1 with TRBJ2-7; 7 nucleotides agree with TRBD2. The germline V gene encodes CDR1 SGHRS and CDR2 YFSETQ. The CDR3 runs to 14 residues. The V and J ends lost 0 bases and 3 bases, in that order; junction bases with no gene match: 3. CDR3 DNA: TGCGCCAGCAGCTTGGGCCTAGCGGACTACGAGCAGTACTTC. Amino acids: CASSLGLADYEQYF.

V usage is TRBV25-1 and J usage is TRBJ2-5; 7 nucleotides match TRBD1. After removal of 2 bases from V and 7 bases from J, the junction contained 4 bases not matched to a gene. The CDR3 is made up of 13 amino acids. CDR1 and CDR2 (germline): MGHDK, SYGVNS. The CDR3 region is CASSEAYRGTQYF. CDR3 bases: TGTGCCAGCAGTGAAGCGTACAGGGGGACCCAGTACTTC.

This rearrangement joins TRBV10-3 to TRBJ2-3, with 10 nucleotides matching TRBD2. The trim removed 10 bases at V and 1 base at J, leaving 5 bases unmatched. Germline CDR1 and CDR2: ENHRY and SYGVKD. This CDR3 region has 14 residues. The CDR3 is CATGGTSGTDTQYF. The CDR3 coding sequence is TGTGCCACCGGGGGGACTAGCGGCACAGATACGCAGTATTTT.

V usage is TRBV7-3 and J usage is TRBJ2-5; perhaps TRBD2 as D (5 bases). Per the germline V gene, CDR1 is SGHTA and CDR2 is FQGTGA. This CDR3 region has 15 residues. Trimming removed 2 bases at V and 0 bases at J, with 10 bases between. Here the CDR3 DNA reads TGTGCCAGCAGCTTAGTAGGAGCGGACCAAGAGACCCAGTACTTC. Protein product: CASSLVGADQETQYF.

The CDR3 region is CASSFLLDTDTQYF. The CDR3 nucleotides are TGTGCCAGCAGCTTCCTCCTCGACACAGATACGCAGTATTTT. The chain combines TRBV7-2 with TRBJ2-3; D not resolved. Looked up from germline, CDR1 is SGHTA and CDR2 is FQGNSA. Trimming took off 3 bases at V and 2 bases at J, with 9 bases between the two ends. The CDR3 has 14 amino acids.

The chain's CDR3 is CASSFPRETYEQYF. The CDR3 nucleotides read TGTGCCAGCAGCTTTCCTCGTGAGACCTACGAGCAGTACTTC. The genes are TRBV7-9 and TRBJ2-7; D unresolved. Germline CDR1 is SEHNR and CDR2 is FQNEAQ (reference sequence). V lost 3 bases, J lost 2 bases, and 11 bases lay in between. This CDR3 is 14 amino acids long.

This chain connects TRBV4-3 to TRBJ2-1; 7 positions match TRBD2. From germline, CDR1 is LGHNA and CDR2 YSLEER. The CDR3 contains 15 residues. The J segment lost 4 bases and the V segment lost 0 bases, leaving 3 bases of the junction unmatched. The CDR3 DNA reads TGCGCCAGCAGCCAAGACGGGCGGGGGTACAATGAGCAGTTCTTC. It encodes CASSQDGRGYNEQFF.

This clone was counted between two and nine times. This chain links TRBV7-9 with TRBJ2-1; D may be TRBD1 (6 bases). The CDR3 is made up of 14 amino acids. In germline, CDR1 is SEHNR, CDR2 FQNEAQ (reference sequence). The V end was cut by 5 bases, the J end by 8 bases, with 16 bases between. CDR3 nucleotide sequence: TGTGCCAGCAGCCTGATGGACAGAGGGGATGAGCAGTTCTTC. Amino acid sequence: CASSLMDRGDEQFF. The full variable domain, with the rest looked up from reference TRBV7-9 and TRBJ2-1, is DTGVSQNPRHKITKRGQNVTFRCDPISEHNRLYWYRQTLGQGPEFLTYFQNEAQLEKSRLLSDRFSAERPKGSFSTLEIQRTEQGDSAMYLCASSLMDRGDEQFFGPGTRLTVL.

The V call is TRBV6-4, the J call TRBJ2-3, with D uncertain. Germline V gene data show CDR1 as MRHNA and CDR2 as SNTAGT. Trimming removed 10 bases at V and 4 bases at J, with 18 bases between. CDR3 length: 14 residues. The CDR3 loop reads CATKRGSEADTQYF. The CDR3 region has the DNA TGTGCCACTAAACGAGGTTCAGAAGCAGATACGCAGTATTTT.

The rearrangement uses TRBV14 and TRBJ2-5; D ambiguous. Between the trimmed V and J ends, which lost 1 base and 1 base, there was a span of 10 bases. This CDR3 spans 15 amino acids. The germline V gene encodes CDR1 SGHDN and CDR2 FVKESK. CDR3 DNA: TGTGCCAGCAGCCAAGTGAGGTCAGCCCAAGAGACCCAGTACTTC. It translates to CASSQVRSAQETQYF.

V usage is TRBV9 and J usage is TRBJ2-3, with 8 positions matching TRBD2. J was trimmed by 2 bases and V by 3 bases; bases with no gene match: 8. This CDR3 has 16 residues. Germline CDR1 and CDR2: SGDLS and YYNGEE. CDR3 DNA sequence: TGTGCCAGCAGCGACCTGTTTAGCGGGGTCACAGATACGCAGTATTTT. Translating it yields CASSDLFSGVTDTQYF.

The CDR3 DNA sequence: TGCGCCAGCAGCCCCCCCTCTTGGGGACCGAACACCGGGGAGCTGTTTTTT. It yields the protein CASSPPSWGPNTGELFF. This chain links TRBV4-3 with TRBJ2-2; D assignment may be TRBD1 or TRBD2 (5 bases each). V was trimmed by 4 bases and J by 0 bases, leaving 15 bases between them. The CDR3 sequence is 17 residues long. Germline V gene sequence: CDR1 LGHNA, CDR2 YSLEER.

CDR3 sequence (DNA): TGTGCCAGCAGCTCCCCCTCCGTAGCGGGGGGGAGGGAGACCCAGTACTTC. Its translation: CASSSPSVAGGRETQYF. The chain carries TRBV27 and TRBJ2-5, with TRBD2 matching over 11 bases. J gave up 5 bases and V 6 bases, and 14 bases lay outside the gene matches. Germline lookup yields CDR1 MNHEY and CDR2 SMNVEV (reference sequence). CDR3 length: 17 amino acids.

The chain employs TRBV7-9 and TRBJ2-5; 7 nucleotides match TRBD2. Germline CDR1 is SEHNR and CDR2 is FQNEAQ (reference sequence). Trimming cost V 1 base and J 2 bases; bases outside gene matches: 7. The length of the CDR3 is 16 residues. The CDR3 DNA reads TGTGCCAGCAGCTTAGGTCGGCTAGCGGATCAAGAGACCCAGTACTTC. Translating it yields CASSLGRLADQETQYF.